The 26 T cell receptor beta chains given below trace back to one sample, sequenced in a study of blood T cell repertoires in COVID-19. Libraries were prepared by immunoSEQ multiplex PCR; TCRdb keeps only in-frame clonotypes and omits some of them. Of some 190,000 clones listed, around 80% are singletons. Sequenced material: peripheral blood. Receptors were obtained from an elderly woman with COVID-19, enrolled during active disease.

V usage is TRBV5-6 and J usage is TRBJ2-1; TRBD2 aligns across 7 bases. The ends lost 0 bases at V and 0 bases at J; junction bases unmatched: 0. CDR1 is SGHDT and CDR2 is YYEEEE in the germline V gene. The CDR3 consists of 15 residues. Here the CDR3 DNA reads TGTGCCAGCAGCTTGGGCGGGAGCTCCTACAATGAGCAGTTCTTC. Translated: CASSLGGSSYNEQFF.

The chain couples TRBV7-9 to TRBJ2-2; possibly TRBD1 for D (5 bases). The germline V gene has CDR1 SEHNR and CDR2 FQNEAQ (reference sequence). CDR3 length: 14 amino acids. Trimming removed 3 bases from V and 5 bases from J, with 10 bases in between. The CDR3 loop is CASSFSDITGELFF. DNA of the CDR3: TGTGCCAGCAGCTTCTCGGACATAACCGGGGAGCTGTTTTTT.

The chain employs TRBV3-1 (or the pseudogene TRBV3-2) and TRBJ2-1; 8 nucleotides align to TRBD2. Germline lookup yields CDR1 LGHDT and CDR2 YNNKEL (reference sequence). V trimming: 1 base; J trimming: 8 bases; junction bases outside the gene matches: 7. This CDR3 contains 15 residues. The CDR3: CASSQGPSGSYEQFF. The DNA for the CDR3 is TGTGCCAGCAGCCAAGGTCCCAGCGGGAGCTATGAGCAGTTCTTC.

The rearrangement uses TRBV7-8 and TRBJ1-3; D unresolved. The CDR3 sequence is 15 residues long. Germline V gene data show CDR1 as SGHVS and CDR2 as FQNEAQ. V was trimmed by 0 bases and J by 7 bases, leaving 13 bases between them. The CDR3 nucleotides are TGTGCCAGCAGCTTAGCCCCTTTTGGGCCCAACACCATATATTTT. Translation: CASSLAPFGPNTIYF.

J is TRBJ1-2 and V is TRBV29-1; TRBD1 might be the D (5 bases). Germline CDR1 and CDR2: SQVTM and ANQGSEA. CDR3 length: 15 amino acids. Trimming cost V 3 bases and J 3 bases, with 17 bases left between them. CDR3 DNA sequence: TGCAGCGTTGACCAAAGGGCAGGGTGGGACTATGGCTACACCTTC. Translating it yields CSVDQRAGWDYGYTF.

V and J are TRBV11-2 and TRBJ1-1; D possibly corresponds to TRBD1 (6 bases). The germline gives CDR1 SGHAT, CDR2 FQNNGV. The V gene lost 5 bases and the J gene lost 4 bases, with 14 bases spanning the gap. The CDR3 has 14 residues. The CDR3 loop reads CASSPQGGGTEAFF. As DNA, the CDR3 is TGTGCCAGCAGCCCCCAGGGAGGGGGCACTGAAGCTTTCTTT.

J is TRBJ1-4 and V is TRBV7-2; D remains unclear. Germline loops: CDR1 SGHTA, CDR2 FQGNSA. The CDR3 sequence is 13 residues long. V was cut by 5 bases and J by 7 bases, with 11 bases left in between. The CDR3 DNA sequence: TGTGCCAGCAGCACGGGCGGGGTTGAAAAACTGTTTTTT. As protein: CASSTGGVEKLFF.

The gene calls are TRBV4-1 and TRBJ1-5, with TRBD1 matching 8 bases. CDR1 and CDR2 (germline): MGHRA, YSYEKL. CDR3 length: 14 amino acids. Trimming cost V 6 bases and J 4 bases; bases outside gene matches: 5. CDR3 coding DNA: TGCGCCAGCAGTCAGGACAGGGTAAATCAGCCCCAGCATTTT. It specifies CASSQDRVNQPQHF.

The chain joins TRBV7-2 to TRBJ1-2, with 7 bases matching TRBD1. V gave up 5 bases and J gave up 2 bases; unmatched junction bases: 2. The CDR3 covers 13 residues. Germline lookup yields CDR1 SGHTA and CDR2 FQGNSA. CDR3 region: CASSQGQNYGYTF. The CDR3 DNA sequence: TGTGCCAGCAGCCAGGGACAGAACTATGGCTACACCTTC.

The gene calls are TRBV7-9 and TRBJ2-1; D is undetermined. Germline values: CDR1 SEHNR, CDR2 FQNEAQ (reference sequence). The V end lost 4 bases, the J end lost 0 bases, and 7 bases lay between the germline ends. The CDR3 totals 14 residues. The CDR3: CASSSRVSYNEQFF. The CDR3 DNA sequence: TGTGCCAGCAGCTCTCGGGTCTCCTACAATGAGCAGTTCTTC.

This clone was detected once. The V call is TRBV7-6, the J call TRBJ2-1; 8 positions agree with TRBD1. Germline trimming cut 3 bases from V and 4 bases from J; bases unmatched to any gene: 5. In germline, CDR1 is SGHVS, CDR2 FNYEAQ. The CDR3 runs 15 residues. The CDR3 coding sequence is TGTGCCAGCAGCTTGGGACAGGCCTTATACAATGAGCAGTTCTTC. Residues: CASSLGQALYNEQFF.

The V and J genes are TRBV7-3 and TRBJ2-3; D is uncertain. Germline V gives CDR1 SGHTA, CDR2 FQGTGA. The CDR3 has 14 amino acids. Trimming pared 6 bases from V and 5 bases from J, leaving 15 bases between. The CDR3 DNA follows: TGTGCCAGCAGTGCATACGAGCAAGAAGATACGCAGTATTTT. Encoded protein: CASSAYEQEDTQYF.

The CDR3 bases are TGTGCCAGCCGTGGACTAGCGGGGGGCAGATCCTACGAGCAGTACTTC. Residues: CASRGLAGGRSYEQYF. This chain connects TRBV6-1 to TRBJ2-7; TRBD2 agrees at 14 bases. Germline trimming cut 8 bases from V and 1 base from J; bases unmatched to any gene: 7. CDR3 length: 16 amino acids. Germline lookup yields CDR1 MNHNS and CDR2 SASEGT.

The V call is TRBV12-3 or TRBV12-4, the J call TRBJ1-2; D unresolved. The CDR3 totals 12 residues. The germline V and J ends were trimmed by 8 bases and 3 bases, with 10 bases remaining between them. The CDR3 is CASGTAYYGYTF. The CDR3 DNA sequence: TGTGCCAGCGGTACAGCTTACTATGGCTACACCTTC.

The genes are TRBV3-1 (or the pseudogene TRBV3-2) and TRBJ1-1, with D perhaps matching TRBD1 (5 bases). This CDR3 comprises 11 residues. CDR1 is LGHDT, CDR2 YNNKEL, per germline (reference sequence). Trimming stripped 5 bases from V and 10 bases from J, with 11 bases between. This CDR3 reads CASSGAGGAFF. Here the CDR3 DNA reads TGTGCCAGCAGCGGGGCAGGTGGAGCTTTCTTT.

The V call is TRBV2, the J call TRBJ1-1; perhaps TRBD1 as D (5 bases). Between the trimmed V and J ends, which lost 2 bases and 0 bases, there was a span of 10 bases. This CDR3 is 15 amino acids long. Germline V lookup: CDR1 SNHLY, CDR2 FYNNEI. The CDR3 bases are TGTGCCAGCAGTGAATATGGACACATGAACACTGAAGCTTTCTTT. Residues: CASSEYGHMNTEAFF. The entire variable domain, with the rest obtained from reference TRBV2 and TRBJ1-1, is as follows: EPEVTQTPSHQVTQMGQEVILRCVPISNHLYFYWYRQILGQKVEFLVSFYNNEISEKSEIFDDQFSVERPDGSNFTLKIRSTKLEDSAMYFCASSEYGHMNTEAFFGQGTRLTVV.

The chain recombines TRBV5-4 with TRBJ1-5; TRBD1 might be the D (5 bases). Germline values: CDR1 SGHNT, CDR2 YYREEE (reference sequence). CDR3 length equals 14 residues. Trimming removed 4 bases from V and 0 bases from J, with 8 bases in between. The CDR3 DNA reads TGTGCCAGCAGCCAGGGAACTAGCAATCAGCCCCAGCATTTT. Translating it yields CASSQGTSNQPQHF.

The chain has TRBV4-2 and TRBJ2-4; 7 positions match TRBD2. The CDR3 contains 19 residues. After removal of 3 bases from V and 8 bases from J, the junction contained 22 bases not matched to a gene. The germline gives CDR1 LGHNA, CDR2 YNFKEQ. The DNA for the CDR3 is TGTGCCAGCAGCCATAGAAACTCTGCGGGGGAGGGGCAGGGTGACATTCAGTACTTC. Its translation: CASSHRNSAGEGQGDIQYF.

This clone was seen a handful of times. The CDR3: CAISNPGQGSYEQYF. CDR3 bases: TGTGCCATCAGTAATCCGGGACAGGGGTCGTACGAGCAGTACTTC. The rearrangement uses TRBV10-3 and TRBJ2-7, with 10 bases aligning to TRBD1. This CDR3 comprises 15 residues. The germline CDR1 and CDR2 sequences are ENHRY and SYGVKD. Losses at the gene ends were 5 bases for V and 4 bases for J; bases not matched to a gene: 8.

This rearrangement joins TRBV18 to TRBJ2-7; 9 bases align to TRBD1. The CDR3 runs to 16 residues. The germline gives CDR1 KGHSH, CDR2 LQKENI. With 3 bases clipped from V and 3 bases from J, the junction kept 9 bases outside the gene matches. The CDR3, as DNA: TGTGCCAGCTCACCGCGAGGGGGGACAGGGATCTACGAGCAGTACTTC. This translates into CASSPRGGTGIYEQYF. Together with reference TRBV18 and TRBJ2-7, the CDR3 gives the full variable domain: NAGVMQNPRHLVRRRGQEARLRCSPMKGHSHVYWYRQLPEEGLKFMVYLQKENIIDESGMPKERFSAEFPKEGPSILRIQQVVRGDSAAYFCASSPRGGTGIYEQYFGPGTRLTVT.

This chain links TRBV5-1 with TRBJ2-1; a possible D gene is TRBD2 (6 bases). V was pared by 3 bases and J by 8 bases, with 6 bases between. CDR1 SGHRS and CDR2 YFSETQ come from the germline V gene. The CDR3 is made up of 11 amino acids. Here the CDR3 reads CASSWGDEQFF. CDR3 bases: TGCGCCAGCAGCTGGGGGGATGAGCAGTTCTTC. Based on the CDR3 plus reference TRBV5-1 and TRBJ2-1, the full variable domain is KAGVTQTPRYLIKTRGQQVTLSCSPISGHRSVSWYQQTPGQGLQFLFEYFSETQRNKGNFPGRFSGRQFSNSRSEMNVSTLELGDSALYLCASSWGDEQFFGPGTRLTVL.

The chain carries TRBV27 and TRBJ2-3; D may be TRBD1 (6 bases). From germline, CDR1 is MNHEY and CDR2 SMNVEV (reference sequence). The CDR3 length is 16 residues. Trimming cost V 4 bases and J 2 bases, with 16 bases left between them. The CDR3: CASSYGQWVHTDTQYF. DNA of the CDR3: TGTGCCAGCAGTTATGGACAGTGGGTGCACACAGATACGCAGTATTTT.

The J gene is TRBJ2-1, the V gene TRBV7-3; D gene ambiguous. This CDR3 has 16 amino acids. Germline CDR1 SGHTA, CDR2 FQGTGA. V gave up 5 bases and J gave up 0 bases, with 14 bases separating them. For the CDR3, the DNA is TGTGCCAGCAGCCCCCACATTCGGAGCTCCTACAATGAGCAGTTCTTC. This codes for CASSPHIRSSYNEQFF.

The chain combines TRBV10-1 with TRBJ2-3, with 12 bases aligning to TRBD2. CDR3 length: 17 residues. Germline values: CDR1 WNHNN, CDR2 SYGVQD (reference sequence). With 2 bases clipped from V and 1 base from J, the junction kept 4 bases outside the gene matches. The CDR3 DNA is TGCGCCAGCAGTGAGGGGCGGACTAGCGGGGGCACAGATACGCAGTATTTT. Residues: CASSEGRTSGGTDTQYF.

The rearrangement joins TRBV27 to TRBJ1-1; D uncertain. Germline-derived CDR1 and CDR2 are MNHEY and SMNVEV (reference sequence). CDR3 length equals 13 residues. V was shortened by 4 bases and J by 6 bases, with 12 bases between the two germline ends. The CDR3 sequence: CASSSPGDSEAFF. The CDR3 DNA reads as TGTGCCAGCAGTTCTCCTGGAGATTCTGAAGCTTTCTTT.

The chain carries TRBV5-4 and TRBJ2-7; D perhaps matches TRBD1 (5 bases). The CDR3 runs to 15 residues. V was shortened by 4 bases and J by 1 base, with 15 bases between the two germline ends. CDR1 is SGHNT, CDR2 YYREEE, per germline (reference sequence). CDR3 sequence reads: CASSPGPGPSYEQYF. CDR3 bases: TGTGCCAGCAGCCCAGGGCCCGGACCTTCCTACGAGCAGTACTTC.